This passage covers 29 T cell receptor beta chains from one sample sequenced in a study of CD8 T cells in ankylosing spondylitis. Using its own MiXCR run on the 5' RACE reads, TCRdb lists one record per CDR3 protein. The sample lists around 130,000 distinct CDR3 sequences; roughly 13% were seen once. Sequenced material: blood, either unsorted or a sorted T cell fraction (not recorded which). These receptors were taken from a female donor with ankylosing spondylitis or in good health (not recorded which).

Only a few counts were recorded for this clonotype. This rearrangement joins TRBV6-1 to TRBJ2-7; D uncertain. Germline loops: CDR1 MNHNS, CDR2 SASEGT. The V end was cut by 5 bases, the J end by 3 bases, with 23 bases between. CDR3 length: 17 amino acids. CDR3 region: CASSPAPFPIRLYEQYF. The DNA of the CDR3 is TGTGCCAGCAGTCCCGCGCCCTTTCCTATAAGGCTCTACGAGCAGTACTTC.

The table lists this clonotype with many counts. V usage is TRBV2 and J usage is TRBJ1-2; D unresolved. This CDR3 comprises 12 residues. The germline V gene encodes CDR1 SNHLY and CDR2 FYNNEI. V was shortened by 3 bases and J by 4 bases, with 6 bases between the two germline ends. This CDR3 is CASSESGYGYTF. Here the CDR3 DNA reads TGTGCCAGCAGTGAGTCAGGCTATGGCTACACCTTC.

The chain joins TRBV7-2 to TRBJ1-6; TRBD1 might be the D (6 bases). Germline CDR1 SGHTA, CDR2 FQGNSA. Trimming removed 1 base at V and 7 bases at J, with 14 bases between. The CDR3 is made up of 16 amino acids. Here the CDR3 DNA reads TGTGCCAGCAGCTTAGGTGGCAGGGGAGGGAATTCACCCCTCCACTTT. Encoded protein: CASSLGGRGGNSPLHF. The variable domain in full, completed from reference TRBV7-2 and TRBJ1-6, reads GAGVSQSPSNKVTEKGKDVELRCDPISGHTALYWYRQSLGQGLEFLIYFQGNSAPDKSGLPSDRFSAERTGGSVSTLTIQRTQQEDSAVYLCASSLGGRGGNSPLHFGNGTRLTVT.

This sequence joins TRBV5-1 and TRBJ2-5, with 11 bases fitting TRBD2. This CDR3 is 16 amino acids long. Per germline, CDR1 SGHRS and CDR2 YFSETQ. Losses at the gene ends were 2 bases for V and 5 bases for J; bases not matched to a gene: 8. Here the CDR3 DNA reads TGCGCCAGCAGCTTACTGACTAGCGGGATGGCGGAGACCCAGTACTTC. Translation gives CASSLLTSGMAETQYF.

Ten or more counts support this clonotype. Here the CDR3 reads CASSYLGVQETQYF. The CDR3 DNA is TGTGCCAGCAGTTACTTGGGGGTACAAGAGACCCAGTACTTC. This chain uses TRBV6-5 with TRBJ2-5; D may be TRBD1 or TRBD2 (5 bases each). With 1 base removed from V and 2 bases from J, the gap between germline ends came to 8 bases. This CDR3 has 14 amino acids. Germline V lookup: CDR1 MNHEY, CDR2 SVGAGI.

The chain couples TRBV7-2 to TRBJ1-3; D not resolved. Germline-derived CDR1 and CDR2 are SGHTA and FQGNSA. CDR3 length: 15 amino acids. Trimming cost V 5 bases and J 4 bases, with 15 bases left between them. The CDR3 bases are TGTGCCAGCAGCCCAGAGGACTTGGGGGGAAACACCATATATTTT. Its protein product is CASSPEDLGGNTIYF.

The chain carries TRBV5-1 and TRBJ2-1; 10 nucleotides align to TRBD2. CDR3 length: 15 amino acids. CDR1 is SGHRS and CDR2 is YFSETQ in the germline V gene. The V segment lost 2 bases and the J segment 7 bases; nucleotides outside the gene matches: 6. For the CDR3, the DNA is TGCGCCAGCAGCTTAATAGCGGGAGGTAGGAATGAGCAGTTCTTC. Translating gives CASSLIAGGRNEQFF. Complete variable domain (other parts from reference TRBV5-1 and TRBJ2-1): KAGVTQTPRYLIKTRGQQVTLSCSPISGHRSVSWYQQTPGQGLQFLFEYFSETQRNKGNFPGRFSGRQFSNSRSEMNVSTLELGDSALYLCASSLIAGGRNEQFFGPGTRLTVL.

The CDR3 is CASSLEVAGTGELFF. In DNA form, the CDR3 reads TGCGCCAGCAGCTTGGAAGTAGCGGGGACCGGGGAGCTGTTTTTT. The V and J genes are TRBV5-1 and TRBJ2-2; 8 bases map to TRBD2. The junction had 3 bases not matched to a gene; V was cut back by 0 bases and J by 5 bases. CDR1 is SGHRS and CDR2 is YFSETQ in the germline V gene. The CDR3 has 15 amino acids. The whole variable domain, filled in from reference TRBV5-1 and TRBJ2-2, reads KAGVTQTPRYLIKTRGQQVTLSCSPISGHRSVSWYQQTPGQGLQFLFEYFSETQRNKGNFPGRFSGRQFSNSRSEMNVSTLELGDSALYLCASSLEVAGTGELFFGEGSRLTVL.

This clonotype was seen at least ten times. This rearrangement joins TRBV29-1 to TRBJ2-1; 11 bases line up with TRBD1. Germline CDR1 SQVTM, CDR2 ANQGSEA. The J segment lost 5 bases and the V segment lost 8 bases, leaving 5 bases of the junction unmatched. The CDR3 is made up of 13 amino acids. DNA of the CDR3: TGCAGCTCCGGACAGGGGGCCCACAATGAGCAGTTCTTC. This codes for CSSGQGAHNEQFF.

The rearrangement links TRBV5-1 to TRBJ2-5; D not certain. Trimming shortened V by 7 bases and J by 1 base, and 5 bases separated the two germline ends. This CDR3 is 11 amino acids long. Germline values: CDR1 SGHRS, CDR2 YFSETQ. The CDR3 spells CASGSQETQYF. The DNA for the CDR3 is TGCGCCAGCGGCTCCCAAGAGACCCAGTACTTC.

This clonotype came up many times. The chain employs TRBV6-2 or TRBV6-3 and TRBJ2-4; D may match TRBD1 or TRBD2 (6 bases each). Trimming left V 4 bases short and J 5 bases short, with 15 bases between. Germline CDR1 reads MNHEY; CDR2 reads SVGEGT. The CDR3 totals 15 residues. CDR3 amino acids: CASSSQGGRQNIQYF. DNA of the CDR3: TGTGCCAGCAGTTCCCAAGGGGGGCGGCAAAACATTCAGTACTTC.

In this sample, this clonotype turned up a few times. A read error may account for a junction end that differs from germline. The chain couples TRBV24-1 to TRBJ2-3; D may be TRBD1 or TRBD2 (5 bases each). The CDR3 spans 21 residues. The germline gives CDR1 KGHDR, CDR2 SFDVKD. The CDR3: CAASDLQLGTATGRRSDTQYF. For the CDR3, the DNA is TGTGCCGCCAGTGATTTGCAACTAGGGACCGCTACAGGACGCAGGTCAGATACGCAGTATTTT.

V gene TRBV28 combines with J gene TRBJ2-3, with D unclear. The V end lost 6 bases, the J end lost 5 bases, and 9 bases lay between the germline ends. Looked up from germline, CDR1 is MDHEN and CDR2 is SYDVKM. There are 12 residues in the CDR3. CDR3: CASRTSGDTQYF. The CDR3 DNA follows: TGTGCCAGCAGAACTTCGGGAGATACGCAGTATTTT.

The V call is TRBV19, the J call TRBJ2-1; no reliable D call. Per the germline V gene, CDR1 is LNHDA and CDR2 is SQIVND (reference sequence). The CDR3 spans 12 residues. Trimming took off 1 base at V and 9 bases at J, with 7 bases between the two ends. The CDR3 here is CASSIGAVEQFF. CDR3 sequence (DNA): TGTGCCAGTAGTATAGGTGCAGTTGAGCAGTTCTTC.

The chain joins TRBV5-1 to TRBJ2-5, with D uncertain. The V and J ends lost 2 bases and 4 bases respectively, with 9 bases between them. From germline, CDR1 is SGHRS and CDR2 YFSETQ. The CDR3 is 13 amino acids. CDR3 DNA sequence: TGCGCCAGCAGCTTCCGGCTTGGAGAGACCCAGTACTTC. Residues: CASSFRLGETQYF.

This clonotype occurred a few times. This rearrangement joins TRBV11-2 to TRBJ1-2; D gene uncertain. Trimming shortened V by 0 bases and J by 1 base, and 9 bases separated the two germline ends. Germline V gives CDR1 SGHAT, CDR2 FQNNGV. The CDR3 runs 15 residues. This CDR3 is CASSLEPSINYGYTF. The CDR3 DNA sequence: TGTGCCAGCAGCTTAGAACCCTCGATTAACTATGGCTACACCTTC.

This clonotype was observed many times. The V and J genes are TRBV20-1 and TRBJ2-1; tentative D call: TRBD1 (7 bases). In germline, CDR1 is DFQATT, CDR2 SNEGSKA (reference sequence). The CDR3 totals 16 residues. The V end was cut by 6 bases, the J end by 9 bases, with 27 bases between. CDR3 sequence: CSARAQGGLTIVEQFF. CDR3 bases: TGCAGTGCCCGTGCCCAGGGGGGCCTGACAATTGTTGAGCAGTTCTTC.

The chain employs TRBV5-1 and TRBJ1-6; no firm D call. Germline CDR1 SGHRS, CDR2 YFSETQ. The CDR3 length is 16 residues. Trimming stripped 0 bases from V and 7 bases from J, with 14 bases between. The DNA of the CDR3 is TGCGCCAGCAGCTTGGGATGGACTGCTTTAAATTCACCCCTCCACTTT. Protein sequence: CASSLGWTALNSPLHF. Using reference TRBV5-1 and TRBJ1-6 for the parts outside the CDR3, the full variable domain is KAGVTQTPRYLIKTRGQQVTLSCSPISGHRSVSWYQQTPGQGLQFLFEYFSETQRNKGNFPGRFSGRQFSNSRSEMNVSTLELGDSALYLCASSLGWTALNSPLHFGNGTRLTVT.

The rearrangement uses TRBV6-1 and TRBJ2-3; D is uncertain. Germline CDR1 is MNHNS and CDR2 is SASEGT. V dropped 6 bases and J dropped 2 bases, with 15 bases sitting between them. This CDR3 is 15 amino acids long. CDR3 in amino acids: CASSDKDGHTDTQYF. The CDR3 coding sequence is TGTGCCAGCAGCGATAAGGACGGTCACACAGATACGCAGTATTTT.

This clonotype has a handful of counts. The chain joins TRBV20-1 to TRBJ1-2; weak D call: TRBD1 (5 bases). Looked up from germline, CDR1 is DFQATT and CDR2 is SNEGSKA (reference sequence). Trimming took 1 base from V and 4 from J, leaving 16 bases between them. The CDR3 is 15 amino acids. The CDR3 spells CSARALMGVAYGYTF. CDR3 sequence (DNA): TGCAGTGCTAGAGCGCTTATGGGGGTTGCCTATGGCTACACCTTC.

The sample holds a few counts of this clonotype. The V gene is TRBV10-1, the J gene TRBJ2-3; 9 bases are shared with TRBD2. J gave up 1 base and V 5 bases, and 4 bases lay outside the gene matches. Looked up from germline, CDR1 is WNHNN and CDR2 is SYGVQD (reference sequence). The CDR3 loop spans 15 amino acids. CDR3 in amino acids: CASSPAGGGTDTQYF. The CDR3 DNA reads TGCGCCAGCAGTCCAGCGGGAGGAGGCACAGATACGCAGTATTTT.

In this sample, this clonotype turned up a few times. The CDR3 DNA is TGTGCCATCAGTGAGGGTCTAAATAGGGGTTCTAGAACTGAAGCTTTCTTT. It specifies CAISEGLNRGSRTEAFF. The chain combines TRBV10-3 with TRBJ1-1; D may be TRBD1 (5 bases). The CDR3 length is 17 residues. Trimming took off 2 bases at V and 5 bases at J, with 21 bases between the two ends. Germline V gives CDR1 ENHRY, CDR2 SYGVKD.

This clonotype was seen ten or more times. This chain uses TRBV5-1 with TRBJ1-2, with D possibly TRBD1 on 5 matching bases. The germline CDR1 and CDR2 sequences are SGHRS and YFSETQ. The CDR3 sequence is 13 residues long. Trimming took off 2 bases at V and 7 bases at J, with 12 bases between the two ends. The CDR3 DNA is TGCGCCAGCAGCTTAACAGGCCCTGCTGGCTACACCTTC. Translation: CASSLTGPAGYTF.

This clonotype was recorded many times. The chain employs TRBV12-3 or TRBV12-4 and TRBJ2-5, with D unresolved. Trimming removed 3 bases at V and 4 bases at J, with 3 bases between. The CDR3 extends over 11 amino acids. This chain's CDR3 is CASSFGETQYF. In DNA, the CDR3 is TGTGCCAGCAGTTTTGGAGAGACCCAGTACTTC.

The rearrangement joins TRBV20-1 to TRBJ2-1, with unresolved D. The germline V gene has CDR1 DFQATT and CDR2 SNEGSKA (reference sequence). V was cut by 0 bases and J by 1 base, with 7 bases left in between. The CDR3 sequence is 14 residues long. Written as DNA, the CDR3 is TGCAGTGCTAGAGATCTGAATTCCTACAATGAGCAGTTCTTC. Protein sequence: CSARDLNSYNEQFF.

This clonotype was found once. One base away lies a much larger clone, so this may be a sequencing read error. The chain has TRBV7-2 and TRBJ1-1, with a weak D call TRBD1 (6 bases). The germline V and J ends were trimmed by 10 bases and 4 bases, with 16 bases remaining between them. Looked up from germline, CDR1 is SGHTA and CDR2 is FQGNSA. The CDR3 has 13 residues. The CDR3, as DNA: TGTGCCAACAGGCAAACAGGGTTCACTGAAGCTTTCTTT. It is translated as CANRQTGFTEAFF.

The V call is TRBV28, the J call TRBJ1-5, with TRBD1 identical over 8 bases. This CDR3 spans 13 amino acids. The germline CDR1 and CDR2 sequences are MDHEN and SYDVKM. J gave up 6 bases and V 7 bases, and 5 bases lay outside the gene matches. Written as DNA, the CDR3 is TGTGCCAGCAAGCAGGGGGCTAGTCAGCCCCAGCATTTT. It is translated as CASKQGASQPQHF.

The chain couples TRBV7-3 to TRBJ2-2; D might be TRBD1 (6 bases). With 4 bases removed from V and 8 bases from J, the gap between germline ends came to 14 bases. The CDR3 length is 14 residues. Germline CDR1 reads SGHTA; CDR2 reads FQGTGA. The CDR3 DNA is TGTGCCAGCAGCTCTAGCCAGGGGAGAGGGGAGCTGTTTTTT. Translating it yields CASSSSQGRGELFF. Based on the CDR3 plus reference TRBV7-3 and TRBJ2-2, the full variable domain is GAGVSQTPSNKVTEKGKYVELRCDPISGHTALYWYRQSLGQGPEFLIYFQGTGAADDSGLPNDRFFAVRPEGSVSTLKIQRTERGDSAVYLCASSSSQGRGELFFGEGSRLTVL.

This chain connects TRBV18 to TRBJ2-7; D is uncertain. The V gene's germline CDR1 is KGHSH and CDR2 LQKENI. Trimming removed 3 bases at V and 5 bases at J, with 11 bases between. The length of the CDR3 is 13 residues. CDR3 sequence (DNA): TGTGCCAGCTCACCCTCACTATCCCACGAGCAGTACTTC. It encodes CASSPSLSHEQYF.